This T cell receptor beta chain was profiled in a study of blood T cells in healthy people across ages. Study-level information: Capture by template switching was about one barcoded beta molecule per two T cells. General observations from the study: Older age coincided with a roughly linear decline in TCR beta diversity per million T cells.

The second PCR ran roughly 7 to 12 cycles with a sample-barcoded 5' primer and J-beta primers. Carrying 12 random nucleotides, a template-switch adaptor labeled each individual cDNA molecule. MiXCR, run by TCRdb on the 5' RACE reads, gives a single entry per CDR3 protein. The table has approximately 1.5 million distinct CDR3 sequences, almost 35% seen once. The CDR3 sequence is 15 residues long. CDR1 is ENHRY and CDR2 is SYGVKD in the germline V gene. The ends lost 4 bases at V and 4 bases at J; junction bases unmatched: 10. A note on this clonotype: Its antigen remains unknown.

The TCR was taken from a woman aged 25 to 39 in good health. This chain links TRBV10-3 with TRBJ2-7, with 7 positions matching TRBD2. The sequencing input was blood. The DNA of the CDR3 is TGTGCCATCAGTGTCCTGGCGGGAGATAATTACGAGCAGTACTTC. It is translated as CAISVLAGDNYEQYF.